This TCR beta chain was documented in a study of blood T cell repertoires in COVID-19. Study background: Samples taken during acute and convalescent COVID-19 were collected in the United States, Italy and Spain. PBMCs, B-cell-depleted T cells, or T cells were the source of the cDNA or gDNA that made up the material.

Original data processing: Amplification of reference gene primers provided the estimated nucleated cell counts. The data were produced by immunoSEQ multiplex PCR, yet TCRdb's version contains in-frame clones alone and is incomplete. The D gene and trimming were derived from the DNA, and the V and J assignments and clone size from that table. The sample yields over 60,000 clones, more than 75% seen once. V was trimmed by 0 bases and J by 0 bases, leaving 9 bases between them. Germline values: CDR1 MNHEY, CDR2 SVGAGI. This CDR3 has 16 amino acids. The chain combines TRBV6-5 with TRBJ1-3; D ambiguous. Sample: peripheral blood. The TCR was taken from a man between 70 and 80 years old with active or convalescent COVID-19. The CDR3 reads CASSYSNRGSGNTIYF. The DNA of the CDR3 is TGTGCCAGCAGTTACTCGAATCGAGGCTCTGGAAACACCATATATTTT.